This T cell receptor beta chain emerged from a study of blood T cell repertoires in COVID-19. About the study: The United States, Italy and Spain provided the acute and convalescent COVID-19 samples.

Per the germline V gene, CDR1 is DFQATT and CDR2 is SNEGSKA (reference sequence). The CDR3 sequence is 14 residues long. V was shortened by 3 bases and J by 2 bases, with 13 bases between the two germline ends. The sample holds a few counts of this clone. The repertoire was sequenced with immunoSEQ multiplex PCR; TCRdb's copy has only in-frame clones and lacks some. The top ten clones hold about 4.6% of a sample with about 150,000 clones, about nine tenths of them seen once. Sequenced input: peripheral blood. V usage is TRBV20-1 and J usage is TRBJ1-2; no definite D call. The sequence derives from a woman aged 55-70 years with active or convalescent COVID-19. The CDR3 nucleotides are TGCAGTGCTAGTGGGGAGAGATCCAACTATGGCTACACCTTC. Protein: CSASGERSNYGYTF.